The clone carrying this TCR beta chain was seen just once. A read error may produce the germline difference seen at one junction end. This sample was included in a study of blood T cell repertoires in COVID-19. Overall study: T cells, B-cell-depleted T cells, or PBMCs provided the cDNA or gDNA that served as material.

Study processing details: Estimates of nucleated cell counts were drawn from the amplification of reference gene primers. Repertoires were generated with immunoSEQ multiplex PCR, while TCRdb's copy carries only in-frame clones and drops some. For V, J and clone size, that table is used; D and trimming come from the DNA. Of roughly 330,000 clones listed, 70% to 90% are singletons. This CDR3 comprises 15 residues. CDR1 and CDR2 (germline): SNHLY, FYNNEI. Participants were placed into cohorts based on the clinical history they reported. This rearrangement joins TRBV2 to TRBJ1-4, with a weak D call TRBD1 (6 bases). The receptor was derived from a woman in her twenties or thirties who had recovered from COVID-19. Sequenced input: PBMCs or T cells enriched from blood (not recorded which). This CDR3 is CASSLNQGTSEKLFF. DNA of the CDR3: TGTGCCAGCAGTCTAAACCAGGGGACTAGTGAAAAACTGTTTTTT.